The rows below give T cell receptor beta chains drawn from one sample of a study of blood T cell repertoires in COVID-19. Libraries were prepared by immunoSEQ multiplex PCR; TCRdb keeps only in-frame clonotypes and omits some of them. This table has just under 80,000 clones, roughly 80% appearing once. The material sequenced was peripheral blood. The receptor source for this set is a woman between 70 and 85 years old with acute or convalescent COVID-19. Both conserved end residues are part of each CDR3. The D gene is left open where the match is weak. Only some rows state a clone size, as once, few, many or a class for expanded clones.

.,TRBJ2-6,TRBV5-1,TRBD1,TGCGCCAGCAGCCCAGGGACAGGGGGCGCTTCTGGGGCCAACGTCCTGACTTTC,CASSPGTGGASGANVLTF
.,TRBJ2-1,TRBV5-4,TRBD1,TGTGCCAGCAGCCCCCTTAGGGGGCAGAATGAGCAGTTCTTC,CASSPLRGQNEQFF
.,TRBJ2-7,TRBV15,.,TGTGCCACCAGCAGGGGCCAGGGTAACCACTACGAGCAGTACTTC,CATSRGQGNHYEQYF
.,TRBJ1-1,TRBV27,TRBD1,TGTGCCAGCACCCGGGACAGGGGATCGGCGAACACTGAAGCTTTCTTT,CASTRDRGSANTEAFF
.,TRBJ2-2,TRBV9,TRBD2,TGTGCCAGCAGTAGTTGGGGCGGGAGGAACACCGGGGAGCTGTTTTTT,CASSSWGGRNTGELFF
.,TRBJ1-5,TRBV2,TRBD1,TGTGCCAGCAGTGAAAGACAGGGCGGCAATCAGCCCCAGCATTTT,CASSERQGGNQPQHF
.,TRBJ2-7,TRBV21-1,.,TGTGCCAGCAGCACATACCGACTAGCGGGAGTCTACGAGCAGTACTTC,CASSTYRLAGVYEQYF
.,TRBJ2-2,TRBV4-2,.,TGTGCCAGCAGCCCTATGAACACCGGGGAGCTGTTTTTT,CASSPMNTGELFF
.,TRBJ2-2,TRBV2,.,TGTGCCAGCAGGACGGGACAGAACACCGGGGAGCTGTTTTTT,CASRTGQNTGELFF
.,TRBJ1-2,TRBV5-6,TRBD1,TGTGCCAGCACCCTCAGACAGGGTCTTGGCTACACCTTC,CASTLRQGLGYTF
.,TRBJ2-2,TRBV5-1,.,TGCGCCAGCAGCTTGATCGGGAGCACCGGGGAGCTGTTTTTT,CASSLIGSTGELFF
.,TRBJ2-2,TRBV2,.,TGTGCCAGCAGTAGGAGGCTCTCGAACACCGGGGAGCTGTTTTTT,CASSRRLSNTGELFF
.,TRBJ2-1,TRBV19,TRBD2,TGTGCCAGTAGTTCCCAAAGCTGGACTAGCGGAGCGAGATGGGAGCAGTTCTTC,CASSSQSWTSGARWEQFF
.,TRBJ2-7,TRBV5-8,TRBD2,TGTGCCAGCAGCTTATGGACTAGCGGGAGAACCTACGAGCAGTACTTC,CASSLWTSGRTYEQYF
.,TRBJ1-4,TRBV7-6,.,TGTGCCAGCAGCTTAAACGGAGAAACTAATGAAAAACTGTTTTTT,CASSLNGETNEKLFF
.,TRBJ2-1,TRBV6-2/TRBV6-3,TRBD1,TGTGCCAGCAGTCCGGACAGGAGCTACTACAATGAGCAGTTCTTC,CASSPDRSYYNEQFF
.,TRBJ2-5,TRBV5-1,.,TGCGCCAGCAGCTTGGTTGGAGGGTGGCAAGAGACCCAGTACTTC,CASSLVGGWQETQYF
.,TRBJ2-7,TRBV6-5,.,TGTGCCAGCAGTTATCCGGGAGCCTACGAGCAGTACTTC,CASSYPGAYEQYF
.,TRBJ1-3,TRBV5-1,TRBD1,TGCGCCAGCAGCATCTCCCCGGGACAGGGCTCTGGAAACACCATATATTTT,CASSISPGQGSGNTIYF
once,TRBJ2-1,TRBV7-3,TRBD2,TGTGCCAGCAGCTTAGTACTTAGCGGGAGTCGAGATGAGCAGTTCTTC,CASSLVLSGSRDEQFF
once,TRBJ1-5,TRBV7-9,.,TGTGCCAGCAGCTTGGGGGGAGACAATCAGCCCCAGCATTTT,CASSLGGDNQPQHF
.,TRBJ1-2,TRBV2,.,TGTGCCACCGACCGGGGGGGCGCGACTAACTATGGCTACACCTTC,CATDRGGATNYGYTF
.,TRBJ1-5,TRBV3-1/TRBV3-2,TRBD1,TGTGCCAGCAGCTCAGGGACAGGGGGCTTTAATCAGCCCCAGCATTTT,CASSSGTGGFNQPQHF
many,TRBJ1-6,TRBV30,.,TGTGCCTGGAGTGACAGGGCTAATTCACCCCTCCACTTT,CAWSDRANSPLHF
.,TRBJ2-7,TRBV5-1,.,TGCGCCAGCAGCTTGGAGGGGCCGGTCTTGGAGCAGTACTTC,CASSLEGPVLEQYF
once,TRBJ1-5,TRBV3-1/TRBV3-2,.,TGTGCCAGCAGTCGGCAGCGTTCCAATCAGCCCCAGCATTTT,CASSRQRSNQPQHF